This entry lists 23 T cell receptor beta chains sequenced from one sample in a study of T cells in Graves' hyperthyroidism and ophthalmopathy. Amplified TCR beta CDR3 regions derived from RNA transcripts. First-round RT-PCR with HTBI primers amplified the TCR CDR3 region. TCRdb reprocessed the multiplex PCR reads with MiXCR, giving one entry per CDR3 protein. The data contain roughly 510,000 distinct CDR3 sequences, less than 25% of them singletons. What was sequenced was blood. These receptors were obtained from a man between 18 and 29 years old with Graves' hyperthyroidism.

The V gene is TRBV7-9, the J gene TRBJ1-2; 9 nucleotides line up with TRBD1. V lost 2 bases to trimming and J lost 6 bases; unmatched junction nucleotides: 7. This CDR3 is 15 amino acids long. Per germline, CDR1 SEHNR and CDR2 FQNEAQ (reference sequence). As DNA, the CDR3 is TGTGCCAGCAGCTTAACCCCTGGGACAGGGAATGGCTACACCTTC. Its protein is CASSLTPGTGNGYTF.

This clonotype was seen repeatedly, ten times or more. CDR3 residues: CASSQGRGAQPQHF. CDR3 nucleotide sequence: TGTGCCAGCAGTCAAGGGAGGGGGGCCCAGCCCCAGCATTTT. The rearrangement joins TRBV6-1 to TRBJ1-5; a weak D match, TRBD1 (6 bases). Germline lookup yields CDR1 MNHNS and CDR2 SASEGT. This CDR3 is built from 14 residues. V was pared by 5 bases and J by 7 bases, with 15 bases between.

This clonotype was counted at least ten times. V and J are TRBV6-1 and TRBJ2-2, with 11 bases identical to TRBD1. Germline V lookup: CDR1 MNHNS, CDR2 SASEGT. After removal of 4 bases from V and 5 bases from J, the junction contained 3 bases not matched to a gene. This CDR3 has 15 residues. The CDR3 nucleotides are TGTGCCAGCAGTGGGGGACAGGGGGAGACCGGGGAGCTGTTTTTT. Translated, it gives CASSGGQGETGELFF.

This clonotype was recorded at least ten times. V and J are TRBV20-1 and TRBJ2-7; D is unclear. The CDR3 contains 11 residues. Trimming took 7 bases from V and 4 from J, leaving 11 bases between them. Germline-derived CDR1 and CDR2 are DFQATT and SNEGSKA (reference sequence). DNA for the CDR3: TGCAGTGTAAAGAGGTCTTACGAGCAGTACTTC. This translates into CSVKRSYEQYF.

This clonotype was seen repeatedly, ten times or more. The chain combines TRBV29-1 with TRBJ1-2, with no clear D. In germline, CDR1 is SQVTM, CDR2 ANQGSEA. This CDR3 has 11 residues. V lost 4 bases and J lost 4, with 7 bases in between. CDR3: CSVGDAYGYTF. The CDR3 DNA reads TGCAGCGTTGGTGACGCCTATGGCTACACCTTC.

This clonotype was seen repeatedly, ten times or more. The rearrangement links TRBV12-3 or TRBV12-4 to TRBJ1-1; tentative D call: TRBD1 (6 bases). The CDR3 sequence is 13 residues long. Trimming removed 3 bases from V and 7 bases from J, with 12 bases in between. CDR3 sequence reads: CASSLGGAYEAFF. The CDR3 nucleotides are TGTGCCAGCAGTTTGGGGGGGGCCTATGAAGCTTTCTTT.

This clonotype was counted ten times or more. The chain is built from TRBV6-1 and TRBJ2-5, with no clear D. This CDR3 spans 16 amino acids. Germline V gene sequence: CDR1 MNHNS, CDR2 SASEGT. V lost 0 bases to trimming and J lost 1 base, with 12 bases between them. The CDR3 DNA reads as TGTGCCAGCAGTGAAGCGCCTTGGGGTGGCCAAGAGACCCAGTACTTC. This codes for CASSEAPWGGQETQYF.

This clonotype was counted between two and nine times. The V gene is TRBV20-1, the J gene TRBJ2-2; D is undetermined. Trimming removed 5 bases from V and 4 bases from J, with 8 bases in between. The CDR3 runs 12 residues. Germline V CDR1 and CDR2: DFQATT, SNEGSKA (reference sequence). CDR3 amino acids: CSALSLTGELFF. CDR3 sequence (DNA): TGCAGTGCTCTCAGCCTCACCGGGGAGCTGTTTTTT.

V is TRBV28 and J is TRBJ1-2; 7 bases are a match to TRBD1. The germline CDR1 and CDR2 sequences are MDHEN and SYDVKM. With 3 bases clipped from V and 7 bases from J, the junction kept 5 bases outside the gene matches. The CDR3 runs to 13 residues. This CDR3 reads CASSFKGAFGYTF. The CDR3 region has the DNA TGTGCCAGCAGTTTCAAGGGGGCTTTTGGCTACACCTTC.

This clonotype was counted ten times or more. This chain links TRBV9 with TRBJ2-7, with D perhaps matching TRBD1 (7 bases). Trimming took off 2 bases at V and 2 bases at J, with 11 bases between the two ends. This CDR3 contains 14 residues. Germline V lookup: CDR1 SGDLS, CDR2 YYNGEE. The CDR3, as DNA: TGTGCCAGCAGCGTCCAGGGGGGCCCCTACGAGCAGTACTTC. Its translation: CASSVQGGPYEQYF.

V is TRBV12-3 or TRBV12-4 and J is TRBJ1-1, with 7 bases matching TRBD1. The CDR3 sequence is 15 residues long. The junction had 11 bases not matched to a gene; V was cut back by 5 bases and J by 5 bases. The DNA of the CDR3 is TGTGCCAGCAGTCTCCTGACAGGGAGGGGGACTGAAGCTTTCTTT. Amino acid sequence: CASSLLTGRGTEAFF.

The chain employs TRBV19 and TRBJ1-1, with 7 nucleotides matching TRBD1. The CDR3 is 13 amino acids. Germline lookup yields CDR1 LNHDA and CDR2 SQIVND (reference sequence). V lost 7 bases to trimming and J lost 5 bases; unmatched junction nucleotides: 7. CDR3: CASKSGGSTEAFF. The CDR3, as DNA: TGTGCCAGTAAGTCAGGGGGAAGTACTGAAGCTTTCTTT.

The table lists this clonotype with many counts. The rearrangement uses TRBV5-8 and TRBJ1-1; D is possibly TRBD1 (5 bases). The CDR3 covers 13 residues. Germline CDR1 reads SGHTS; CDR2 reads YDEGEE. V lost 0 bases and J lost 8, with 11 bases in between. The CDR3 DNA is TGTGCCAGCAGCTTGGGTAGGGGACTAGAAGCTTTCTTT. Residues: CASSLGRGLEAFF.

The rearrangement joins TRBV5-1 to TRBJ2-5; D gene unclear. V gave up 7 bases and J gave up 1 base, with 8 bases separating them. Germline CDR1 is SGHRS and CDR2 is YFSETQ. The CDR3 contains 12 residues. For the CDR3, the DNA is TGCGCCAGCGCCCTGATCCAAGAGACCCAGTACTTC. Translating it yields CASALIQETQYF.

This clonotype was picked up many times. This sequence joins TRBV10-3 and TRBJ1-3; 10 positions match TRBD1. Germline V gives CDR1 ENHRY, CDR2 SYGVKD. This CDR3 is built from 18 residues. V gave up 6 bases and J gave up 0 bases; unmatched junction bases: 11. CDR3 loop: CAIRRDRGGGRSGNTIYF. The CDR3 coding sequence is TGTGCCATCAGAAGGGACAGGGGAGGTGGCCGCTCTGGAAACACCATATATTTT.

This clonotype was counted between two and nine times. One end of the junction fails to match germline, which may point to a read error. The chain uses TRBV15 and TRBJ1-2; no clear D. Germline lookup yields CDR1 LNHNV and CDR2 YYDKDF (reference sequence). The length of the CDR3 is 15 residues. In DNA form, the CDR3 reads TGTGTCACCAGCAGAGATTTTGGCCCAAACTATGGCTACACCTTC. Its translation: CVTSRDFGPNYGYTF.

DNA for the CDR3: TGTGCCAGTAGTATGAGGCCCAATGCCGGGGAGACCCAGTACTTC. This gives the protein CASSMRPNAGETQYF. V usage is TRBV19 and J usage is TRBJ2-5; D gene unclear. V was pared by 3 bases and J by 5 bases, with 16 bases between. Germline CDR1 and CDR2: LNHDA and SQIVND (reference sequence). This CDR3 region has 15 residues.

This clonotype was recorded many times. This chain joins TRBV7-9 and TRBJ2-7; D uncertain. The germline V gene encodes CDR1 SEHNR and CDR2 FQNEAQ (reference sequence). This CDR3 is 13 amino acids long. V was trimmed by 8 bases and J by 3 bases, leaving 14 bases between them. The CDR3, as DNA: TGTGCCAGCGGGTCGGGCAGAAACTACGAGCAGTACTTC. As protein: CASGSGRNYEQYF.

This clonotype was observed at least ten times. The chain has TRBV7-8 and TRBJ1-5; no definite D call. Per germline, CDR1 SGHVS and CDR2 FQNEAQ. Trimming left V 10 bases short and J 3 bases short, with 13 bases between. The CDR3 consists of 13 residues. The CDR3 spells CATMPGNNQPQHF. CDR3 bases: TGTGCCACCATGCCAGGAAACAATCAGCCCCAGCATTTT. The full variable domain, completed using reference TRBV7-8 and TRBJ1-5, is GAGVSQSPRYKVAKRGQDVALRCDPISGHVSLFWYQQALGQGPEFLTYFQNEAQLDKSGLPSDRFFAERPEGSVSTLKIQRTQQEDSAVYLCATMPGNNQPQHFGDGTRLSIL.

This clonotype occurred many times. This chain uses TRBV15 with TRBJ2-5; D is possibly TRBD1 (6 bases). Trimming stripped 3 bases from V and 3 bases from J, with 14 bases between. The CDR3 runs to 15 residues. The germline gives CDR1 LNHNV, CDR2 YYDKDF (reference sequence). CDR3 residues: CATSSITGSEETQYF. The CDR3 DNA follows: TGTGCCACCAGCAGCATAACAGGGTCGGAAGAGACCCAGTACTTC.

This clonotype was recorded many times. V and J are TRBV5-1 and TRBJ1-2; no definite D call. The CDR3 sequence is 14 residues long. V dropped 5 bases and J dropped 0 bases, with 11 bases sitting between them. Germline V CDR1 and CDR2: SGHRS, YFSETQ. CDR3 bases: TGCGCCAGCAGTCCAGAAGGAGCTAACTATGGCTACACCTTC. This sequence encodes CASSPEGANYGYTF.

This chain's CDR3 is CASSTLGVQYF. The CDR3 DNA reads as TGTGCCAGCAGTACCTTGGGCGTGCAGTACTTC. The rearrangement joins TRBV12-3 or TRBV12-4 to TRBJ2-7; D not resolved. Trimming removed 5 bases from V and 9 bases from J, with 11 bases in between. This CDR3 comprises 11 residues.

This clonotype was seen ten or more times. The CDR3 loop reads CASSFRGQAYEQYF. Here the CDR3 DNA reads TGTGCCAGCAGTTTTAGGGGGCAAGCCTACGAGCAGTACTTC. The chain employs TRBV27 and TRBJ2-7; 7 bases are a match to TRBD1. V was clipped by 3 bases and J by 2 bases; unmatched bases: 4. The CDR3 loop spans 14 amino acids. Germline lookup yields CDR1 MNHEY and CDR2 SMNVEV (reference sequence).